The present T cell receptor beta chain was sequenced within a study of blood T cells in healthy people across ages. Study findings and constraints: Investigators treated diversity estimates from one million T cells as underestimates. Strong correlation linked observed beta diversity and percent naive T cells.

In the case of this clonotype: As yet, its antigen is unknown.

Using a J-beta primer mix together with a sample-barcoded 5' primer, a second PCR was run for roughly 6 to 12 cycles. TCRdb analysed the 5' RACE reads with MiXCR anew, one entry per CDR3 protein. The table has over a million distinct CDR3 sequences, approximately 43% seen once. Deletions cut 5 bases from V and 3 bases from J, with 14 bases between. This CDR3 has 15 amino acids. The clonotype was recovered from a woman aged 18-29 years in good health. The rearrangement links TRBV12-3 or TRBV12-4 to TRBJ1-5; D remains ambiguous. The sequencing sample was made of blood. CDR3 sequence reads: CASSPGPEHNQPQHF. The CDR3 DNA sequence: TGTGCCAGCAGTCCCGGGCCGGAGCACAATCAGCCCCAGCATTTT.